Presented here are 26 T cell receptor beta chains from one specimen sequenced in a study of T cells in Graves' hyperthyroidism and ophthalmopathy. Amplification of TCR beta CDR3 regions was performed using RNA transcripts as template. Researchers ran a first-round RT-PCR on the TCR CDR3 using the HTBI primer set. TCRdb reprocessed the multiplex PCR reads via MiXCR and lists one record per CDR3 protein. The data show approximately 600,000 distinct CDR3 sequences, with roughly 14% seen just once and roughly 4.3% held by the top ten. Sequenced sample: blood. These receptors came from a woman aged 40 to 55 with Graves' ophthalmopathy.

This clonotype showed up many times. The chain combines TRBV28 with TRBJ1-2; possibly TRBD1 for D (5 bases). The CDR3 runs to 13 residues. The V end lost 6 bases, the J end lost 3 bases, and 11 bases lay between the germline ends. Per the germline V gene, CDR1 is MDHEN and CDR2 is SYDVKM. Here the CDR3 reads CASRIGADYGYTF. CDR3 nucleotide sequence: TGTGCCAGCAGGATCGGGGCCGACTATGGCTACACCTTC.

This clonotype was counted at least ten times. V and J are TRBV7-9 and TRBJ1-1; possibly TRBD1 for D (6 bases). Trimming cost V 2 bases and J 5 bases, with 15 bases left between them. Germline V gene lookup returns CDR1 SEHNR and CDR2 FQNEAQ (reference sequence). CDR3 length: 15 amino acids. In nucleotides, the CDR3 is TGTGCCAGCAGCTTATCCGGGGGCGCGAGAACTGAAGCTTTCTTT. Translated, it gives CASSLSGGARTEAFF. The full variable domain, in which reference TRBV7-9 and TRBJ1-1 provide the parts outside the CDR3, is DTGVSQNPRHKITKRGQNVTFRCDPISEHNRLYWYRQTLGQGPEFLTYFQNEAQLEKSRLLSDRFSAERPKGSFSTLEIQRTEQGDSAMYLCASSLSGGARTEAFFGQGTRLTVV.

In this sample, this clonotype turned up many times. The chain has TRBV27 and TRBJ2-7; 8 bases match TRBD2. J gave up 5 bases and V 4 bases, and 16 bases lay outside the gene matches. This CDR3 has 17 amino acids. CDR1 is MNHEY, CDR2 SMNVEV, per germline (reference sequence). The CDR3 spells CASSSTRFAGGSDEQYF. CDR3 bases: TGTGCCAGCAGTTCGACCCGTTTTGCGGGAGGCTCGGACGAGCAGTACTTC.

This clonotype has a count of ten or more. This rearrangement joins TRBV20-1 to TRBJ1-3, with D unclear. The CDR3 totals 16 residues. The germline V gene encodes CDR1 DFQATT and CDR2 SNEGSKA (reference sequence). V was pared by 1 base and J by 0 bases, with 13 bases between. CDR3 sequence: CSARGSLPSSGNTIYF. The CDR3 region has the DNA TGCAGTGCTAGAGGCTCCCTACCGAGCTCTGGAAACACCATATATTTT.

The table lists this clonotype with many counts. The chain combines TRBV12-3 or TRBV12-4 with TRBJ2-5; D not resolved. V was clipped by 5 bases and J by 1 base, with 11 bases between them. The CDR3 is 14 residues long. As DNA, the CDR3 is TGTGCCAGCAGTCCCAACACGTTCCAAGAGACCCAGTACTTC. It yields the protein CASSPNTFQETQYF.

The chain employs TRBV6-2 or TRBV6-3 and TRBJ1-2, with a possible D match to TRBD1 (5 bases). Looked up from germline, CDR1 is MNHEY and CDR2 is SVGEGT. The CDR3 spans 13 residues. V was pared by 0 bases and J by 8 bases, with 10 bases between. The CDR3 loop is CASSYSSQGGYTF. The DNA for the CDR3 is TGTGCCAGCAGTTACTCGAGCCAGGGAGGCTACACCTTC.

The DNA of the CDR3 is TGTGCCAGTACGAGTTTAGCCGGGAACGAGCAGTACTTC. Amino acid sequence: CASTSLAGNEQYF. The V and J genes are TRBV6-1 and TRBJ2-7; D possibly corresponds to TRBD2 (5 bases). The CDR3 sequence is 13 residues long. Per the germline V gene, CDR1 is MNHNS and CDR2 is SASEGT. The V and J ends lost 9 bases and 5 bases respectively, with 17 bases between them.

This clonotype has at least ten counts. This chain links TRBV7-2 with TRBJ2-7; possibly TRBD1 or TRBD2 for D (5 bases each). Trimming took 3 bases from V and 3 from J, leaving 9 bases between them. CDR3 length: 13 amino acids. Germline lookup yields CDR1 SGHTA and CDR2 FQGNSA. Here the CDR3 reads CASSLGRNYEQYF. Here the CDR3 DNA reads TGTGCCAGCAGCTTGGGACGGAACTACGAGCAGTACTTC.

The chain is built from TRBV11-2 and TRBJ2-2; D may be TRBD1 (6 bases). V lost 5 bases, J lost 1 base, and 14 bases lay in between. CDR1 is SGHAT and CDR2 is FQNNGV in the germline V gene. The CDR3 is made up of 16 amino acids. The CDR3 DNA follows: TGTGCCAGCAGCCGTAGTGGGACACTGAACACCGGGGAGCTGTTTTTT. It codes for CASSRSGTLNTGELFF.

In this sample, this clonotype turned up many times. The CDR3 reads CASTYPIAGEETQYF. The CDR3 DNA reads TGTGCCAGCACCTACCCTATAGCGGGAGAAGAGACCCAGTACTTC. The gene calls are TRBV6-2 or TRBV6-3 and TRBJ2-5; 9 nucleotides match TRBD2. The CDR3 contains 15 residues. The germline V gene encodes CDR1 MNHEY and CDR2 SVGEGT. With V trimmed by 7 bases and J by 3 bases, 9 bases remained unmatched.

This clonotype was recorded at least ten times. CDR3 coding DNA: TGTGCCAGCAGGACCGTATCTGACAGGGTCCAGTACTTC. The encoded protein is CASRTVSDRVQYF. The chain joins TRBV28 to TRBJ2-7; 7 nucleotides agree with TRBD1. Germline-derived CDR1 and CDR2 are MDHEN and SYDVKM. The CDR3 covers 13 residues. V shed 6 bases and J 10 bases; nucleotides not matched to a gene: 12.

This clonotype turned up a few times. One junction end does not reproduce the germline sequence, and a read error may be involved. The rearrangement links TRBV6-7 to TRBJ2-6, with D tentatively TRBD1 (5 bases). TRBV6-7 is an ORF, with its function uncertain. The CDR3 loop spans 18 amino acids. The CDR3 here is CACSYKRGLDSGANVLTF. Written as DNA, the CDR3 is TGTGCCTGCAGTTACAAAAGGGGTCTGGACTCTGGGGCCAACGTCCTGACTTTC.

The chain couples TRBV7-2 to TRBJ1-3; TRBD1 is a possible D gene (5 bases). Germline CDR1 reads SGHTA; CDR2 reads FQGNSA. The V end was cut by 6 bases, the J end by 4 bases, with 16 bases between. The CDR3 totals 15 residues. This CDR3 is CASRPGRSAGNTIYF. CDR3 sequence (DNA): TGTGCCAGCAGACCGGGACGTTCGGCAGGAAACACCATATATTTT.

The chain employs TRBV11-2 and TRBJ1-5, with 7 bases that match TRBD1. The CDR3 sequence is 15 residues long. Germline loops: CDR1 SGHAT, CDR2 FQNNGV. V was clipped by 5 bases and J by 7 bases; unmatched bases: 11. DNA for the CDR3: TGTGCCAGCAGCCCGAACGGACAGGACGGGCAGCCCCAGCATTTT. It yields the protein CASSPNGQDGQPQHF. Full variable domain (remainder filled in from reference TRBV11-2 and TRBJ1-5): EAGVAQSPRYKIIEKRQSVAFWCNPISGHATLYWYQQILGQGPKLLIQFQNNGVVDDSQLPKDRFSAERLKGVDSTLKIQPAKLEDSAVYLCASSPNGQDGQPQHFGDGTRLSIL.

This clonotype came up many times. The J gene is TRBJ2-2, the V gene TRBV7-8; D possibly corresponds to TRBD2 (5 bases). CDR1 is SGHVS, CDR2 FQNEAQ, per germline. V lost 5 bases to trimming and J lost 2 bases, with 12 bases between them. This CDR3 has 15 residues. CDR3 sequence reads: CASSPRTFNTGELFF. CDR3 DNA sequence: TGTGCCAGCAGCCCCCGGACTTTTAACACCGGGGAGCTGTTTTTT.

The chain links TRBV6-1 to TRBJ2-7; D tentatively fits TRBD1 or TRBD2 (5 bases each). Germline-derived CDR1 and CDR2 are MNHNS and SASEGT. The CDR3 contains 16 residues. Trimming left V 5 bases short and J 0 bases short, with 17 bases between. CDR3 DNA: TGTGCCAGCAGTCCTGGGGAAGCAGGGAGCTCCTACGAGCAGTACTTC. Its translation: CASSPGEAGSSYEQYF.

This clonotype was detected only a few times. With a much larger clone just one base away, this may be a read error. The rearrangement uses TRBV7-2 and TRBJ2-7; D is tentatively TRBD1 or TRBD2 (7 bases each). V was trimmed by 10 bases and J by 7 bases, leaving 23 bases between them. Per germline, CDR1 SGHTA and CDR2 FQGNSA. This CDR3 is 14 amino acids long. The CDR3 DNA reads as TGTGCCAACAGGCCTAGCGGAGGGGGCCAGGAGCAGTACTTC. This codes for CANRPSGGGQEQYF.

Ten or more counts support this clonotype. This chain links TRBV28 with TRBJ2-7; D gene uncertain. Trimming left V 3 bases short and J 0 bases short, with 21 bases between. This CDR3 contains 18 residues. The germline V gene has CDR1 MDHEN and CDR2 SYDVKM. For the CDR3, the DNA is TGTGCCAGCAGTTTCCCCACGGTGCCAGGTCCGATCTCCTACGAGCAGTACTTC. Protein product: CASSFPTVPGPISYEQYF.

This clonotype was recorded at least ten times. The genes are TRBV6-5 and TRBJ2-2; D might be TRBD2 (6 bases). This CDR3 is 16 amino acids long. V shed 7 bases and J shed 3 bases, with 18 bases lying between them. The germline V gene has CDR1 MNHEY and CDR2 SVGAGI. The CDR3 region is CASNQREEADTGELFF. In nucleotides, the CDR3 is TGTGCCAGCAATCAAAGGGAGGAGGCGGACACCGGGGAGCTGTTTTTT.

This chain joins TRBV2 and TRBJ2-3, with D perhaps matching TRBD2 (6 bases). The V end was cut by 2 bases, the J end by 8 bases, with 11 bases between. Germline loops: CDR1 SNHLY, CDR2 FYNNEI. This CDR3 is built from 13 residues. In DNA form, the CDR3 reads TGTGCCAGCAGTGAACCGGGGGATACTACGCAGTATTTT. It codes for CASSEPGDTTQYF.

In its sample, this clonotype was seen many times. The gene calls are TRBV6-2 or TRBV6-3 and TRBJ2-7; D gene unclear. Trimming stripped 7 bases from V and 5 bases from J, with 18 bases between. This CDR3 region has 14 residues. CDR1 and CDR2 from the germline V gene are MNHEY and SVGEGT. In nucleotides, the CDR3 is TGTGCCAGCACCGTAACGGCTTACGCCCACGAGCAGTACTTC. The encoded protein is CASTVTAYAHEQYF.

This clonotype was recorded at least ten times. Relative to the germline gene, one junction end is altered; a read error may explain this. The chain combines TRBV11-2 with TRBJ2-5, with D possibly matching TRBD1 (6 bases). CDR3 length equals 16 residues. Germline V gene sequence: CDR1 SGHAT, CDR2 FQNNGV. Here the CDR3 DNA reads TGTGCAAGCAGCTTAGGTCTCCAGGGGAGTTGGGAGACCCAGTACTTC. Its translation is CASSLGLQGSWETQYF.

The rearrangement joins TRBV10-2 to TRBJ2-7; 7 positions match TRBD2. The CDR3 covers 17 residues. Germline V CDR1 and CDR2: WSHSY, SAAADI. Germline trimming cut 3 bases from V and 2 bases from J; bases unmatched to any gene: 13. The DNA of the CDR3 is TGCGCCAGCAGTGAAAATCGCGCGGGAGTTGGGACCTACGAGCAGTACTTC. Protein sequence: CASSENRAGVGTYEQYF.

This clonotype has only a few counts. J is TRBJ2-3 and V is TRBV11-1, with D possibly being TRBD2 (6 bases). CDR1 and CDR2 (germline): SGHAT, FQDESV (reference sequence). The V gene lost 1 base and the J gene lost 2 bases, with 10 bases spanning the gap. The CDR3 covers 15 residues. As DNA, the CDR3 is TGTGCCAGCAGCTTAGTGGGACTTAACACAGATACGCAGTATTTT. Translated, it gives CASSLVGLNTDTQYF.

V is TRBV5-1 and J is TRBJ2-5; D is uncertain. The length of the CDR3 is 18 residues. Germline CDR1 is SGHRS and CDR2 is YFSETQ. V was clipped by 3 bases and J by 1 base, with 22 bases between them. Written as DNA, the CDR3 is TGCGCCAGCAGCTATTCCGGCAGCCAACTACTTGCCCAAGAGACCCAGTACTTC. It specifies CASSYSGSQLLAQETQYF.

This clonotype occurred many times. This rearrangement joins TRBV29-1 to TRBJ2-5; tentatively, D is TRBD2 (6 bases). The germline gives CDR1 SQVTM, CDR2 ANQGSEA. The CDR3 is made up of 14 amino acids. Trimming removed 4 bases from V and 6 bases from J, with 18 bases in between. CDR3 sequence: CSVGDAGSFQTQYF. CDR3 nucleotides: TGCAGCGTTGGGGACGCGGGGTCTTTTCAGACCCAGTACTTC.